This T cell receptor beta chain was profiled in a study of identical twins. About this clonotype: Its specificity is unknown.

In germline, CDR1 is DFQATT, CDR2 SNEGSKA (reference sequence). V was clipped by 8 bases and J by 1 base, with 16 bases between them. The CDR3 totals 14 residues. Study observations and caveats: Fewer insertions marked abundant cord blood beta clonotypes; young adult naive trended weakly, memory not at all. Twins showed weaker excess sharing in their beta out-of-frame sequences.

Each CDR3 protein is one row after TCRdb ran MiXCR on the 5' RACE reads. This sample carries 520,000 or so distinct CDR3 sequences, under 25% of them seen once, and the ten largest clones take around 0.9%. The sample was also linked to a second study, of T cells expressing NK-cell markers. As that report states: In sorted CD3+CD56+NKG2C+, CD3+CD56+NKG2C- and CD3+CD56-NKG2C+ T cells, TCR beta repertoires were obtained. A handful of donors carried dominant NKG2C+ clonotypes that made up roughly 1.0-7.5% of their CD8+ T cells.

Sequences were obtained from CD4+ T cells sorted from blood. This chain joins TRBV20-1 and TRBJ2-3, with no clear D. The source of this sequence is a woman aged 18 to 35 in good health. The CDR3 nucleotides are TGCAGTCCTATTCGGAGCGCCCGCACAGATACGCAGTATTTT. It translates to CSPIRSARTDTQYF.